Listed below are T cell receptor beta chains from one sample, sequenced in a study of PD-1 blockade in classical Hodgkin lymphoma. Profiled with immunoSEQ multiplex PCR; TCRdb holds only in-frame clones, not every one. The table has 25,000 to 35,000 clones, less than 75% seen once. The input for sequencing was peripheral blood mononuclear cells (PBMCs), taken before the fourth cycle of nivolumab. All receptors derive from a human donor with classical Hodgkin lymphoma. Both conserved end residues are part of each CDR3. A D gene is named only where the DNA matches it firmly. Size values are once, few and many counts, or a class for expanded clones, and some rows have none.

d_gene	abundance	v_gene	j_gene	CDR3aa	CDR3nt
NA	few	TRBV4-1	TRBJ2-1	CASSQGDYNEQFF	TGCGCCAGCAGCCAAGGCGACTACAATGAGCAGTTCTTC
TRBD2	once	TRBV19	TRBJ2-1	CASSTTTGGLSYNEQFF	TGTGCCAGTAGTACTACTACGGGGGGGCTCTCCTACAATGAGCAGTTCTTC
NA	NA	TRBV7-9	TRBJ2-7	CASSYSSYEQYF	TGTGCCAGCAGCTACAGCTCCTACGAGCAGTACTTC
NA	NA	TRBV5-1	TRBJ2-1	CASSHGVNEQFF	TGCGCCAGCAGCCATGGGGTCAATGAGCAGTTCTTC
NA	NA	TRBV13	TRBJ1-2	CASSLDERGSNYGYTF	TGTGCCAGCAGCTTAGATGAAAGAGGGTCGAACTATGGCTACACCTTC
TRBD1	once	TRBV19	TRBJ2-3	CASSIMGTGTDTQYF	TGTGCCAGTAGTATCATGGGGACAGGCACAGATACGCAGTATTTT
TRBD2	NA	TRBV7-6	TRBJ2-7	CASSLGAGGGEQYF	TGTGCCAGCAGCTTAGGAGCGGGAGGCGGTGAGCAGTACTTC
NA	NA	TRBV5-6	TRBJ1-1	CASSFTRGTRNTEAFF	TGTGCCAGCAGCTTTACGCGCGGGACGAGGAACACTGAAGCTTTCTTT
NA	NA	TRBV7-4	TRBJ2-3	CASSTGTSRSSTDTQYF	TGTGCCAGCAGCACAGGGACTTCCCGCTCCAGCACAGATACGCAGTATTTT
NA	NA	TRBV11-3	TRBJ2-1	CASSLGGVEQFF	TGTGCCAGCAGCTTAGGAGGAGTTGAGCAGTTCTTC
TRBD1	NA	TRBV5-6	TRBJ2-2	CASSLTGAGGTNTGELFF	TGTGCCAGCAGCTTGACCGGGGCAGGGGGCACGAACACCGGGGAGCTGTTTTTT
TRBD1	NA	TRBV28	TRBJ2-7	CASGEITTGFGQYF	TGTGCCAGCGGAGAAATAACGACAGGGTTCGGGCAGTACTTC
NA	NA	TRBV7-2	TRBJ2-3	CASSPEGRNTDTQYF	TGTGCCAGCAGCCCCGAGGGGCGGAACACAGATACGCAGTATTTT
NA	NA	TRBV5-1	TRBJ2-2	CASSFTATKNTGELFF	TGCGCCAGCAGCTTTACGGCGACTAAGAACACCGGGGAGCTGTTTTTT
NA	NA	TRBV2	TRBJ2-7	CASGLAIREQYF	TGTGCCAGCGGCCTAGCAATCCGCGAGCAGTACTTC
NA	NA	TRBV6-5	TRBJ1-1	CASRNRRNTEAFF	TGTGCCAGTCGCAATCGTCGGAACACTGAAGCTTTCTTT
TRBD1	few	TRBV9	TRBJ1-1	CASSPRQGQGYTEAFF	TGTGCCAGCAGCCCCCGACAAGGACAGGGGTACACTGAAGCTTTCTTT
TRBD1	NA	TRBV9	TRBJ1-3	CASSVGWAGGFGNTIYF	TGTGCCAGCAGCGTAGGTTGGGCAGGGGGCTTTGGAAACACCATATATTTT
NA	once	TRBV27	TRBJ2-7	CASSLGGSYEQYF	TGTGCCAGCAGTTTAGGGGGGAGCTACGAGCAGTACTTC
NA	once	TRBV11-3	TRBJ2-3	CASSYRSAPDTQYF	TGTGCCAGCAGCTACCGGTCTGCCCCAGATACGCAGTATTTT
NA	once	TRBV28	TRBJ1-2	CATVSGQVNGYTF	TGTGCCACCGTCTCGGGGCAGGTGAATGGCTACACCTTC
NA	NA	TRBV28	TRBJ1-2	CASSGDPSGGAYGYTF	TGTGCCAGCAGTGGGGATCCGAGCGGCGGAGCTTATGGCTACACCTTC
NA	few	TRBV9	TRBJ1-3	CASSVGSVGGNTIYF	TGTGCCAGCAGCGTAGGCTCGGTCGGGGGAAACACCATATATTTT
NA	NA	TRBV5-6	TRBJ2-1	CASSPRTRTSSYNEQFF	TGTGCCAGCAGCCCTCGTACCCGTACCAGCTCCTACAATGAGCAGTTCTTC
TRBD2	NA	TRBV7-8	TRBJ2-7	CASSLGTSGRNSYEQYF	TGTGCCAGCAGCTTAGGGACTAGCGGGAGGAACTCCTACGAGCAGTACTTC
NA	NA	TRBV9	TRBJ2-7	CASSVGGFHEQYF	TGTGCCAGCAGCGTAGGAGGGTTCCACGAGCAGTACTTC
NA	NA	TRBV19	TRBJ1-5	CASSIVTGPQHF	TGTGCCAGTAGTATAGTTACGGGGCCCCAGCATTTT
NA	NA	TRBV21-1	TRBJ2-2	CASSEDGGETPGELFF	TGTGCCAGCAGCGAAGACGGCGGGGAGACCCCCGGGGAGCTGTTTTTT
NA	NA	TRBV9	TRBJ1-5	CASSYGLSNQPQHF	TGTGCCAGCAGCTACGGACTTAGCAATCAGCCCCAGCATTTT
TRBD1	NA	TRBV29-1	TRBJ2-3	CSAHRGLGEDTQYF	TGCAGCGCCCACAGGGGGCTGGGGGAAGATACGCAGTATTTT
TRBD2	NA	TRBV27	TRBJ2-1	CATSEGSSGSPGSYNEQFF	TGTGCCACCAGCGAGGGATCTAGCGGGAGTCCTGGCTCCTACAATGAGCAGTTCTTC
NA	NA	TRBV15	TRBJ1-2	CATSRDLLAGNGYTF	TGTGCCACCAGCAGAGATCTTTTGGCCGGGAACGGCTACACCTTC
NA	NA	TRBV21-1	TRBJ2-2	CASSKLSPSPWTGNNTGELFF	TGTGCCAGCAGCAAACTCAGCCCTTCTCCTTGGACGGGAAATAACACCGGGGAGCTGTTTTTT
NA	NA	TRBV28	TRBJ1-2	CASRRGYGYTF	TGTGCCAGTAGACGGGGCTATGGCTACACCTTC
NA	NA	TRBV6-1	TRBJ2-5	CASSEDTEFQETQYF	TGTGCCAGCAGTGAAGATACAGAATTCCAAGAGACCCAGTACTTC
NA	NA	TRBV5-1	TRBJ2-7	CASSLGTYEQYF	TGCGCCAGCAGCTTAGGGACATACGAGCAGTACTTC
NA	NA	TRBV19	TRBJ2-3	CASSRGGGTDTQYF	TGTGCCAGTAGTCGAGGGGGAGGCACAGATACGCAGTATTTT
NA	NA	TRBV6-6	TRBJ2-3	CASSSGGDTQYF	TGTGCCAGCAGTTCAGGGGGGGATACGCAGTATTTT
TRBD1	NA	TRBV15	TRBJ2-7	CATSRGRDRNTYEQYF	TGTGCCACCAGCAGGGGCCGGGACAGGAATACCTACGAGCAGTACTTC
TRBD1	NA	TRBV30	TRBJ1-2	CAWSTGVGPGYTF	TGTGCCTGGAGCACAGGGGTCGGACCTGGCTACACCTTC
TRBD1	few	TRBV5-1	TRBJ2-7	CASSQISGTGSWEQYF	TGCGCCAGCAGCCAGATCTCCGGGACAGGTAGTTGGGAGCAGTACTTC
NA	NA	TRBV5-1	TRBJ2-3	CASSLGNTDTQYF	TGCGCCAGCAGCTTGGGGAACACAGATACGCAGTATTTT
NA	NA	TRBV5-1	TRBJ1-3	CASSLVTGTGNTIYF	TGCGCCAGCAGCTTGGTGACAGGAACGGGAAACACCATATATTTT
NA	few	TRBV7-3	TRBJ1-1	CASSLGGGNTEAFF	TGTGCCAGCAGCTTAGGTGGCGGTAACACTGAAGCTTTCTTT
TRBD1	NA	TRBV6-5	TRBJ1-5	CASSYRTGGNQPQHF	TGTGCCAGCAGTTACAGAACAGGGGGCAATCAGCCCCAGCATTTT
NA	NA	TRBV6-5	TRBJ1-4	CASSTDLWSNEKLFF	TGTGCCAGCAGTACAGATCTGTGGTCTAATGAAAAACTGTTTTTT
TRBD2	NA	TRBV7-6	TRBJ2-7	CASSLGAGAGYEQYF	TGTGCCAGCAGCTTGGGAGCGGGGGCTGGGTACGAGCAGTACTTC
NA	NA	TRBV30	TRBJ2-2	CAWSEGVNTGELFF	TGTGCCTGGAGTGAAGGGGTGAACACCGGGGAGCTGTTTTTT
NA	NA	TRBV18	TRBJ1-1	CASSPLMSSGLENTEAFF	TGTGCCAGCTCACCACTAATGTCGTCGGGACTCGAGAACACTGAAGCTTTCTTT
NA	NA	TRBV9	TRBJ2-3	CASSVSSTSTDTQYF	TGTGCCAGCAGCGTATCCTCTACTAGCACAGATACGCAGTATTTT
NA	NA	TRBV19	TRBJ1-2	CASHFGTNYGYTF	TGTGCCAGCCACTTCGGGACCAACTATGGCTACACCTTC